Presented here are 17 T cell receptor beta chains from one specimen sequenced in a study of blood T cell repertoires in COVID-19. Only in-frame clones appear in the TCRdb table, and some are missing; sequencing was by immunoSEQ multiplex PCR. The table lists about 44,000 clones, around 84% of them singletons, with over 40% in the top ten. The specimen was peripheral blood. The receptors originated from a human donor in a cohort sampled during active COVID-19.

This rearrangement joins TRBV28 to TRBJ1-4, with a possible D match to TRBD1 (6 bases). This CDR3 is 16 amino acids long. Germline V gene data show CDR1 as MDHEN and CDR2 as SYDVKM. Trimming removed 6 bases at V and 0 bases at J, with 14 bases between. CDR3 sequence reads: CASRQQGFATNEKLFF. CDR3 in DNA: TGTGCCAGCAGGCAACAGGGTTTTGCAACTAATGAAAAACTGTTTTTT.

This clone has more than one count but fewer than ten. The chain is built from TRBV2 and TRBJ2-3; 9 bases agree with TRBD2. V shed 10 bases and J 2 bases; nucleotides not matched to a gene: 10. This CDR3 comprises 15 residues. Per the germline V gene, CDR1 is SNHLY and CDR2 is FYNNEI. In DNA form, the CDR3 reads TGTGCCACCGTGACTAGCGGCGATCCCACAGATACGCAGTATTTT. Its protein is CATVTSGDPTDTQYF.

This clone has more than one count but fewer than ten. This chain uses TRBV5-1 with TRBJ1-6; TRBD1 is a possible D gene (6 bases). Germline V gene sequence: CDR1 SGHRS, CDR2 YFSETQ. The CDR3 spans 15 residues. V lost 0 bases, J lost 6 bases, and 10 bases lay in between. The DNA for the CDR3 is TGCGCCAGCAGCTTGGATGGGACACGTAATTCACCCCTCCACTTT. It translates to CASSLDGTRNSPLHF.

V is TRBV2 and J is TRBJ1-5; 7 bases fit TRBD1. J gave up 2 bases and V 4 bases, and 5 bases lay outside the gene matches. CDR3 length: 15 amino acids. Looked up from germline, CDR1 is SNHLY and CDR2 is FYNNEI. CDR3 DNA sequence: TGTGCCAGCAGTGGACAGGGTCCGGGCAATCAGCCCCAGCATTTT. This encodes CASSGQGPGNQPQHF. The full variable domain, rest sourced from reference TRBV2 and TRBJ1-5, is EPEVTQTPSHQVTQMGQEVILRCVPISNHLYFYWYRQILGQKVEFLVSFYNNEISEKSEIFDDQFSVERPDGSNFTLKIRSTKLEDSAMYFCASSGQGPGNQPQHFGDGTRLSIL.

This clone was seen a single time. This chain links TRBV14 with TRBJ1-1; unclear D gene. The CDR3 is 14 residues long. Per the germline V gene, CDR1 is SGHDN and CDR2 is FVKESK. V lost 0 bases, J lost 3 bases, and 8 bases lay in between. The CDR3 loop reads CASSQDWPYTEAFF. The CDR3 DNA follows: TGTGCCAGCAGCCAAGATTGGCCGTACACTGAAGCTTTCTTT.

The chain employs TRBV6-6 and TRBJ1-5; possibly TRBD1 for D (5 bases). Trimming cost V 3 bases and J 2 bases, with 11 bases left between them. Germline lookup yields CDR1 MNHNY and CDR2 SVGAGI (reference sequence). The CDR3 has 15 amino acids. The chain's CDR3 is CASSYQGGGNQPQHF. CDR3 nucleotides: TGTGCCAGCAGTTATCAGGGCGGCGGCAATCAGCCCCAGCATTTT.

A single count supports this clone. V is TRBV6-5 and J is TRBJ2-5; TRBD1 might be the D (5 bases). Trimming removed 6 bases at V and 0 bases at J, with 8 bases between. Germline loops: CDR1 MNHEY, CDR2 SVGAGI. This CDR3 is 13 amino acids long. This CDR3 is CASRSTDQETQYF. DNA of the CDR3: TGTGCCAGCAGGTCGACAGACCAAGAGACCCAGTACTTC.

V gene TRBV5-8 combines with J gene TRBJ2-2, with 7 bases lining up with TRBD1. Germline assignment: CDR1 SGHTS and CDR2 YDEGEE. The CDR3 totals 15 residues. V gave up 4 bases and J gave up 4 bases; unmatched junction bases: 7. The CDR3 bases are TGTGCCAGCAGCCATGTGACAGGGATCACCGGGGAGCTGTTTTTT. It specifies CASSHVTGITGELFF.

V usage is TRBV27 and J usage is TRBJ2-1, with 10 bases aligning to TRBD2. The CDR3 is made up of 15 amino acids. V was clipped by 5 bases and J by 4 bases; unmatched bases: 5. Germline V gene lookup returns CDR1 MNHEY and CDR2 SMNVEV (reference sequence). The CDR3 DNA reads as TGTGCCAGCAGTAAGAGCGGGGGGGGTTACAATGAGCAGTTCTTC. Its translation: CASSKSGGGYNEQFF.

V and J are TRBV5-1 and TRBJ2-5, with 10 nucleotides matching TRBD2. V lost 0 bases to trimming and J lost 2 bases; unmatched junction nucleotides: 13. This CDR3 is 19 amino acids long. The germline gives CDR1 SGHRS, CDR2 YFSETQ. The CDR3 nucleotides read TGCGCCAGCAGCTTGGCCTATAGCGGGGGGCCAACACCTCAAGAGACCCAGTACTTC. This translates into CASSLAYSGGPTPQETQYF.

The gene calls are TRBV6-8 and TRBJ2-1; 7 nucleotides line up with TRBD2. The V segment lost 5 bases and the J segment 9 bases; nucleotides outside the gene matches: 10. Germline V CDR1 and CDR2: MNHGY, SAAAGT. The CDR3 sequence is 14 residues long. The CDR3: CASSTSSGEGEQFF. CDR3 nucleotides: TGTGCCAGCAGTACCTCTAGCGGAGAGGGTGAGCAGTTCTTC.

The chain combines TRBV5-6 with TRBJ2-1; unclear D gene. The CDR3 contains 12 residues. Germline V gene data show CDR1 as SGHDT and CDR2 as YYEEEE. V was shortened by 2 bases and J by 6 bases, with 6 bases between the two germline ends. In DNA, the CDR3 is TGTGCCAGCAGCTTTTTCGGCAATGAGCAGTTCTTC. Translating it yields CASSFFGNEQFF.

This clone was counted a few times. This rearrangement joins TRBV6-5 to TRBJ1-2; 7 bases match TRBD1. The trim removed 7 bases at V and 3 bases at J, leaving 8 bases unmatched. This CDR3 is 14 amino acids long. The germline V gene has CDR1 MNHEY and CDR2 SVGAGI. CDR3 region: CASIGTVLYYGYTF. CDR3 nucleotides: TGTGCCAGCATTGGGACAGTTCTCTACTATGGCTACACCTTC.

The chain's CDR3 is CASTMGQYNEQFF. The CDR3 region has the DNA TGTGCCAGCACTATGGGACAGTACAATGAGCAGTTCTTC. The chain is built from TRBV2 and TRBJ2-1, with 7 positions matching TRBD1. Germline CDR1 is SNHLY and CDR2 is FYNNEI. V was clipped by 7 bases and J by 4 bases; unmatched bases: 4. The CDR3 totals 13 residues.

The V gene is TRBV4-1, the J gene TRBJ1-5; D remains ambiguous. This CDR3 is built from 13 residues. Germline V gene lookup returns CDR1 MGHRA and CDR2 YSYEKL. V lost 1 base, J lost 9 bases, and 10 bases lay in between. The CDR3, as DNA: TGCGCCAGCAGCCAAGGAGGCGGCGGGCCCCAGCATTTT. Amino acids: CASSQGGGGPQHF.

This rearrangement joins TRBV5-4 to TRBJ2-6, with 9 bases fitting TRBD1. Germline lookup yields CDR1 SGHNT and CDR2 YYREEE (reference sequence). The CDR3 is 17 residues long. The V gene end was trimmed by 4 bases and the J gene end by 6 bases; junction bases not matched to a gene: 11. The CDR3 reads CASSVGTGSGVANVLTF. CDR3 DNA sequence: TGTGCCAGCAGCGTCGGGACAGGGAGTGGAGTGGCCAACGTCCTGACTTTC.

The chain links TRBV29-1 to TRBJ1-5; 7 bases map to TRBD1. This CDR3 has 13 amino acids. Trimming at V came to 5 bases and at J to 7 bases, leaving 8 bases not matched to a gene. Germline loops: CDR1 SQVTM, CDR2 ANQGSEA. CDR3 nucleotide sequence: TGCAGCGTTAGAGGACAAGGGGGCCAGCCCCAGCATTTT. Its translation: CSVRGQGGQPQHF.